Each of the 14 T cell receptor beta chains below was sequenced from the same sample in a study of T cell responses to AZD1222 COVID-19 vaccine. The data were produced by immunoSEQ multiplex PCR, yet TCRdb's version contains in-frame clones alone and is incomplete. The sample lists around 160,000 clones, roughly 90% seen once, with less than 6.5% in the top ten. The input for sequencing was peripheral blood, taken on day 0 of AZD1222 vaccination. The receptors here all came from an adult in good health.

V and J are TRBV7-9 and TRBJ2-1; 8 bases fit TRBD1. V gave up 5 bases and J gave up 4 bases; unmatched junction bases: 4. CDR3 size: 14 residues. Germline CDR1 reads SEHNR; CDR2 reads FQNEAQ (reference sequence). CDR3 residues: CASSHDRGYNEQFF. CDR3 coding DNA: TGTGCCAGCAGCCACGACAGGGGTTACAATGAGCAGTTCTTC. Full variable domain (missing parts from reference TRBV7-9 and TRBJ2-1): DTGVSQNPRHKITKRGQNVTFRCDPISEHNRLYWYRQTLGQGPEFLTYFQNEAQLEKSRLLSDRFSAERPKGSFSTLEIQRTEQGDSAMYLCASSHDRGYNEQFFGPGTRLTVL.

The chain employs TRBV7-6 and TRBJ2-5, with 16 bases aligning to TRBD2. The CDR3 is 17 amino acids. Germline V gene lookup returns CDR1 SGHVS and CDR2 FNYEAQ. The J segment lost 6 bases and the V segment lost 0 bases, leaving 4 bases of the junction unmatched. The CDR3 protein is CASSLAGTSGGAKTQYF. CDR3 DNA: TGTGCCAGCAGCTTAGCGGGGACTAGCGGGGGGGCAAAGACCCAGTACTTC.

The rearrangement joins TRBV4-1 to TRBJ1-2; D remains ambiguous. Per germline, CDR1 MGHRA and CDR2 YSYEKL. CDR3 length: 13 residues. Trimming took off 0 bases at V and 12 bases at J, with 14 bases between the two ends. The CDR3 DNA reads as TGCGCCAGCAGCCAAGAACGACGGGGAGAGAACACCTTC. It codes for CASSQERRGENTF.

V gene TRBV28 combines with J gene TRBJ1-4, with a weak D call TRBD1 (5 bases). V lost 6 bases to trimming and J lost 1 base, with 9 bases between them. Germline CDR1 MDHEN, CDR2 SYDVKM. This CDR3 is built from 14 residues. DNA for the CDR3: TGTGCCAGCAGGGAGGGGAGAACTAATGAAAAACTGTTTTTT. The encoded protein is CASREGRTNEKLFF.

A remark on this clone: Within the sample, other DNA sequences also encode this same CDR3. The rearrangement joins TRBV3-1 (or the pseudogene TRBV3-2) to TRBJ2-7, with no clear D. Germline V gene data show CDR1 as LGHDT and CDR2 as YNNKEL (reference sequence). The V and J ends lost 0 bases and 4 bases respectively, with 4 bases between them. The CDR3 loop spans 12 amino acids. CDR3 loop: CASSQDRYEQYF. The CDR3 DNA sequence: TGTGCCAGCAGCCAAGACAGGTACGAGCAGTACTTC.

In this sample, this clone turned up a few times. The chain carries TRBV27 and TRBJ1-1, with D possibly being TRBD1 (6 bases). CDR3 length: 13 amino acids. Trimming removed 6 bases from V and 6 bases from J, with 14 bases in between. CDR1 is MNHEY and CDR2 is SMNVEV in the germline V gene (reference sequence). CDR3 DNA sequence: TGTGCCAGCAGCACAGGGATTCTTGCTGAAGCTTTCTTT. Translating it yields CASSTGILAEAFF.

The V gene is TRBV28, the J gene TRBJ1-1; D may be TRBD1 (5 bases). CDR3 length equals 15 residues. CDR1 and CDR2 (germline): MDHEN, SYDVKM. V was trimmed by 3 bases and J by 1 base, leaving 12 bases between them. CDR3 amino acids: CASSFIGQGNTEAFF. DNA for the CDR3: TGTGCCAGCAGTTTTATTGGGCAGGGGAACACTGAAGCTTTCTTT.

The chain is built from TRBV19 and TRBJ1-1; D perhaps matches TRBD1 (5 bases). Trimming removed 6 bases from V and 11 bases from J, with 16 bases in between. This CDR3 has 12 amino acids. Germline values: CDR1 LNHDA, CDR2 SQIVND (reference sequence). Here the CDR3 DNA reads TGTGCCAGTAGGACGACGGGGGATAGGGCTTTCTTT. Its protein product is CASRTTGDRAFF.

This clone was detected a few times. The chain's CDR3 is CASSLRDGDEKLFF. CDR3 in DNA: TGTGCCAGCTCACTTCGGGACGGGGATGAAAAACTGTTTTTT. The chain has TRBV18 and TRBJ1-4, with D maybe TRBD1 (5 bases). CDR1 is KGHSH and CDR2 is LQKENI in the germline V gene. The CDR3 covers 14 residues. Deletions cut 4 bases from V and 6 bases from J, with 12 bases between. Filled out from reference TRBV18 and TRBJ1-4, the complete variable domain reads NAGVMQNPRHLVRRRGQEARLRCSPMKGHSHVYWYRQLPEEGLKFMVYLQKENIIDESGMPKERFSAEFPKEGPSILRIQQVVRGDSAAYFCASSLRDGDEKLFFGSGTQLSVL.

The chain uses TRBV6-2 or TRBV6-3 and TRBJ2-7, with 9 bases aligning to TRBD2. The CDR3 sequence is 15 residues long. CDR1 and CDR2 from the germline V gene are MNHEY and SVGEGT. V was pared by 6 bases and J by 4 bases, with 10 bases of the junction left unmatched. As DNA, the CDR3 is TGTGCCAGCAGCAAAGATAGCGGGAGTGGTTACGAGCAGTACTTC. Translated, it gives CASSKDSGSGYEQYF.

This rearrangement joins TRBV5-1 to TRBJ1-1; D gene unclear. Looked up from germline, CDR1 is SGHRS and CDR2 is YFSETQ. V lost 1 base and J lost 0, with 13 bases in between. This CDR3 has 16 amino acids. For the CDR3, the DNA is TGCGCCAGCAGCTTGCCAATAGCTGGGATGAACACTGAAGCTTTCTTT. Translated, it gives CASSLPIAGMNTEAFF.

V gene TRBV19 combines with J gene TRBJ2-7; D is undetermined. CDR1 is LNHDA, CDR2 SQIVND, per germline (reference sequence). The CDR3 contains 12 residues. The V gene lost 4 bases and the J gene lost 0 bases, with 4 bases spanning the gap. The CDR3 reads CASSSDSYEQYF. CDR3 nucleotides: TGTGCCAGTAGTAGCGACTCCTACGAGCAGTACTTC.

This chain links TRBV7-2 with TRBJ1-1; 8 nucleotides match TRBD1. The CDR3 totals 15 residues. CDR1 SGHTA and CDR2 FQGNSA come from the germline V gene. Trimming removed 4 bases from V and 4 bases from J; junction bases left unmatched: 8. CDR3 sequence: CASSSGGGRLTEAFF. The CDR3 bases are TGTGCCAGCAGCTCAGGGGGCGGTCGTCTCACTGAAGCTTTCTTT.

The chain employs TRBV9 and TRBJ2-3; 7 nucleotides agree with TRBD2. CDR1 is SGDLS and CDR2 is YYNGEE in the germline V gene. The CDR3 sequence is 15 residues long. With V trimmed by 4 bases and J by 6 bases, 11 bases remained unmatched. CDR3 sequence (DNA): TGTGCCAGCAGCATCTCGGGGGGAAATGGGGATACGCAGTATTTT. It encodes CASSISGGNGDTQYF.